Below are 7 T cell receptor beta chains sequenced from a single sample in a study of T cells in narcolepsy. Produced via immunoSEQ multiplex PCR; TCRdb's table is partial and in-frame only. Here the sample spans fewer than 25,000 clones, 81% being singletons. Sequencing was performed on memory (CD45RA-) CD4+ T cells from blood. These receptor sequences come from a human donor in good health.

A single count supports this clone. This chain links TRBV6-5 with TRBJ1-3; tentative D call: TRBD1 (5 bases). This CDR3 contains 14 residues. CDR1 MNHEY and CDR2 SVGAGI come from the germline V gene. V was trimmed by 5 bases and J by 3 bases, leaving 11 bases between them. The CDR3 DNA sequence: TGTGCCAGCAGTGGGCCGGGGCTTGGAAACACCATATATTTT. Amino acid sequence: CASSGPGLGNTIYF.

V usage is TRBV6-1 and J usage is TRBJ2-7; the D is unclear. The CDR3 is made up of 15 amino acids. The V end lost 5 bases, the J end lost 4 bases, and 18 bases lay between the germline ends. Germline V gene lookup returns CDR1 MNHNS and CDR2 SASEGT. DNA of the CDR3: TGTGCCAGCAGTCGCACTACCGGTGGTGGATACGAGCAGTACTTC. Protein product: CASSRTTGGGYEQYF.

This clone occurred a few times. Other DNA sequences in the same sample also yield this CDR3. The chain couples TRBV19 to TRBJ1-2; D might be TRBD1 (6 bases). The CDR3 loop spans 13 amino acids. Trimming left V 6 bases short and J 2 bases short, with 10 bases between. Germline CDR1 reads LNHDA; CDR2 reads SQIVND (reference sequence). Written as DNA, the CDR3 is TGTGCCAGTAGAGGGGACATAAACTATGGCTACACCTTC. It codes for CASRGDINYGYTF.

This clone occurred a few times. The rearrangement links TRBV2 to TRBJ1-1; TRBD1 is a possible D gene (5 bases). Germline V gene lookup returns CDR1 SNHLY and CDR2 FYNNEI. V lost 4 bases and J lost 6, with 12 bases in between. The CDR3 extends over 13 amino acids. CDR3 sequence: CASSGDSDSEAFF. The CDR3 DNA reads as TGTGCCAGCAGTGGTGACAGCGACTCTGAAGCTTTCTTT.

The chain links TRBV7-2 to TRBJ1-1; TRBD1 might be the D (6 bases). The CDR3 spans 15 residues. From germline, CDR1 is SGHTA and CDR2 FQGNSA. V was trimmed by 3 bases and J by 1 base, leaving 12 bases between them. CDR3 bases: TGTGCCAGCAGCTTCTCGAGGGGGGCGAACACTGAAGCTTTCTTT. Protein: CASSFSRGANTEAFF. The full variable domain, its missing parts supplied by reference TRBV7-2 and TRBJ1-1, is GAGVSQSPSNKVTEKGKDVELRCDPISGHTALYWYRQSLGQGLEFLIYFQGNSAPDKSGLPSDRFSAERTGGSVSTLTIQRTQQEDSAVYLCASSFSRGANTEAFFGQGTRLTVV.

This clone turned up a few times. The V and J genes are TRBV10-3 and TRBJ2-3; 7 bases line up with TRBD2. V shed 3 bases, J shed 1 base, and the junction held 7 bases outside the gene matches. From germline, CDR1 is ENHRY and CDR2 SYGVKD. CDR3 size: 16 residues. CDR3 in amino acids: CAISDLVAGGTDTQYF. DNA of the CDR3: TGTGCCATCAGTGACTTAGTTGCGGGGGGCACAGATACGCAGTATTTT.

The V call is TRBV7-8, the J call TRBJ2-3; tentatively, D is TRBD2 (5 bases). Germline V CDR1 and CDR2: SGHVS, FQNEAQ. Trimming took 1 base from V and 0 from J, leaving 11 bases between them. The CDR3 is 16 amino acids. CDR3: CASSLDQAASTDTQYF. CDR3 nucleotides: TGTGCCAGCAGCTTAGACCAAGCGGCTAGCACAGATACGCAGTATTTT.